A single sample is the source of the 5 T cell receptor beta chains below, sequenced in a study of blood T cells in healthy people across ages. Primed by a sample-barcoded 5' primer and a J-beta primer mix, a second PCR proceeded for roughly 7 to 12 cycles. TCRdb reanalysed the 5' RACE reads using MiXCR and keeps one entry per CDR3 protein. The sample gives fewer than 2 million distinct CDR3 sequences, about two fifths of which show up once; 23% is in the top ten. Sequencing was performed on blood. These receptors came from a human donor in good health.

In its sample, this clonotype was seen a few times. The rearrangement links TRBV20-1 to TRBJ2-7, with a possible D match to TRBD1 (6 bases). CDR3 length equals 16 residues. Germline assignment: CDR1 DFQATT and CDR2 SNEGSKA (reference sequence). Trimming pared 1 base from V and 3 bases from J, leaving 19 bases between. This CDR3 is CSARGPIGTLNYEQYF. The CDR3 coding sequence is TGCAGTGCTAGAGGCCCTATCGGGACACTCAACTACGAGCAGTACTTC.

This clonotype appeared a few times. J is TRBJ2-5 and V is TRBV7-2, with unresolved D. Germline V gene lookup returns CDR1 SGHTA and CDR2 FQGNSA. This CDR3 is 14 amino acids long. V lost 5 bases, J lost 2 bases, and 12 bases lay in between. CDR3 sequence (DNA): TGTGCCAGCAGCATTAGACGAGGACAAGAGACCCAGTACTTC. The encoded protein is CASSIRRGQETQYF.

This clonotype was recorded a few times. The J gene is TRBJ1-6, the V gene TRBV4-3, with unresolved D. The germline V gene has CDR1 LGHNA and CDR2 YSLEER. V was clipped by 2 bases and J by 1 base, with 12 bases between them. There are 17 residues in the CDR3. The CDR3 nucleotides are TGCGCCAGCAGCCAACTTCTTGACGAGTCCTATAATTCACCCCTCCACTTT. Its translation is CASSQLLDESYNSPLHF.

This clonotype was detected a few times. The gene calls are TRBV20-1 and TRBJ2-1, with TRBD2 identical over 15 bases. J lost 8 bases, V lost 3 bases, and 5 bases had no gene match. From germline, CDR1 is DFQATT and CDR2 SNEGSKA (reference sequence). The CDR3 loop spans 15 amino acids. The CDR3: CSARKGLAGGDEQFF. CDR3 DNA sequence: TGCAGTGCTAGGAAGGGACTAGCGGGGGGCGATGAGCAGTTCTTC.

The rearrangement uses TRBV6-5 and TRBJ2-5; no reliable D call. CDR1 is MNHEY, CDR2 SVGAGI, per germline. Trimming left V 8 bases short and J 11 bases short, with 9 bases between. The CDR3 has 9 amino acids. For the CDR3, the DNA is TGTGCCAGCCATCCGGTGCAGTACTTC. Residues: CASHPVQYF.